This record concerns one T cell receptor beta chain sequence. Its antigen is as yet unknown. The sample belongs to a study of T cell responses to AZD1222 COVID-19 vaccine. Study-wide background: Pooled in the analysis were second doses at about 4 or about 12 weeks. General study points: Increases in Spike-specific TCR breadth and depth were seen after two AZD1222 doses. Donors were mostly white British, more females; clonal diversity possibly underestimated. Only five or six people who got AZD1222 tested seropositive at baseline.

Libraries were prepared by immunoSEQ multiplex PCR; TCRdb keeps only in-frame clonotypes and omits some of them. The table includes about 100,000 clones, about 89% detected once. This CDR3 region has 15 residues. V shed 4 bases and J 8 bases; nucleotides not matched to a gene: 9. Germline-derived CDR1 and CDR2 are MDHEN and SYDVKM. The sequence derives from an adult in good health. The gene calls are TRBV28 and TRBJ2-1; 9 nucleotides align to TRBD2. This specimen was peripheral blood, taken on day 0 of AZD1222 vaccination. CDR3 sequence: CASSSAGTSTYEQFF. The CDR3 DNA is TGTGCCAGCAGTTCCGCCGGGACTAGCACATATGAGCAGTTCTTC.